The source of this TCR beta chain is a study of cytomegalovirus exposure and HLA in healthy donors. Whole-study results and caveats: It was reportedly the case that the classifier diagnosed cytomegalovirus status with high specificity and sensitivity.

About this clone itself: No antigen is known for it.

Between the trimmed V and J ends, which lost 0 bases and 9 bases, there was a span of 3 bases. Germline loops: CDR1 GTSNPN, CDR2 SVGIG (reference sequence). The CDR3 totals 11 residues. The PCR employed 60 Vbeta primers together with 13 Jbeta primers. The data were produced by immunoSEQ multiplex PCR, yet TCRdb's version contains in-frame clones alone and is incomplete. The sample carries 50,000 to 60,000 clones, approximately 78% recorded once. This clonotype was sampled from a female donor in good health and CMV-seronegative. Source material: PBMCs. The V and J genes are TRBV30 and TRBJ1-6; D remains ambiguous. Written as DNA, the CDR3 is TGTGCCTGGAGTGTTAGTTCACCCCTCCACTTT. This translates into CAWSVSSPLHF. The entire variable domain, with the rest obtained from reference TRBV30 and TRBJ1-6, is as follows: SQTIHQWPATLVQPVGSPLSLECTVEGTSNPNLYWYRQAAGRGLQLLFYSVGIGQISSEVPQNLSASRPQDRQFILSSKKLLLSDSGFYLCAWSVSSPLHFGNGTRLTVT.